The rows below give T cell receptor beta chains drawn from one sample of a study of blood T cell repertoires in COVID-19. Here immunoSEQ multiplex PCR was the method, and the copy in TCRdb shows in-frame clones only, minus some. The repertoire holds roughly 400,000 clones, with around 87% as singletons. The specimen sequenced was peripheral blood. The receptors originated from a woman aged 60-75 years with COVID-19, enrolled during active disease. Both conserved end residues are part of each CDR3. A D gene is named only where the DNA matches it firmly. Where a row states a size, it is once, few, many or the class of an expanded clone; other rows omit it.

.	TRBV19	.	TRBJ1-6	CASTQRQNLNSPLHF	TGTGCCAGTACCCAACGACAGAATCTTAATTCACCCCTCCACTTT
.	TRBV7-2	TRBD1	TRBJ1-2	CASSSPNRGGYTF	TGTGCCAGCAGCTCTCCAAACAGGGGCGGCTACACCTTC
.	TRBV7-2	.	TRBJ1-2	CASSFPGNGYTF	TGTGCCAGCAGCTTCCCAGGGAATGGCTACACCTTC
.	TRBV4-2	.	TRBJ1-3	CASSPSGAGNTIYF	TGTGCCAGCAGCCCCAGCGGGGCTGGAAACACCATATATTTT
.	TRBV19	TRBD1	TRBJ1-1	CASTDRANTEAFF	TGTGCCAGCACAGACAGGGCGAACACTGAAGCTTTCTTT
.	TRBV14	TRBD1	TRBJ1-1	CASSRQGRGAFF	TGTGCCAGCAGCCGACAGGGGAGGGGAGCTTTCTTT
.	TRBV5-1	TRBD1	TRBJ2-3	CASSLMATGDTDTQYF	TGCGCCAGCAGCTTGATGGCGACAGGGGATACAGATACGCAGTATTTT
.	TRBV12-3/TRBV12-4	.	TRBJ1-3	CASSPTVRNTIYF	TGTGCCAGCAGCCCAACAGTACGAAACACCATATATTTT
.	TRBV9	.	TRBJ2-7	CASSVGDTGTSRQYF	TGTGCCAGCAGCGTAGGGGACACAGGGACGAGTCGGCAGTACTTC
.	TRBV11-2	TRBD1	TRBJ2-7	CASSSQGAQAVYEQYF	TGTGCCAGCAGCTCACAGGGGGCGCAGGCGGTCTACGAGCAGTACTTC
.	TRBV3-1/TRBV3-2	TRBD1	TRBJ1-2	CASSQVGDRGIHGYTF	TGTGCCAGCAGCCAAGTGGGGGACAGGGGGATACATGGCTACACCTTC
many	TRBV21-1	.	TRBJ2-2	CASSRPGKELFF	TGTGCCAGCAGCAGGCCTGGTAAGGAGCTGTTTTTT
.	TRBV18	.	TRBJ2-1	CASSPPRDYNEQFF	TGTGCCAGCTCACCACCGCGAGATTACAATGAGCAGTTCTTC
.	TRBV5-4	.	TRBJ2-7	CASSRDLGSYEQYF	TGTGCCAGCAGCCGTGACCTAGGCTCTTACGAGCAGTACTTC
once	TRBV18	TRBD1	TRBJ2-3	CASSRGQGLDTQYF	TGTGCCAGCTCACGAGGACAGGGTCTGGATACGCAGTATTTT
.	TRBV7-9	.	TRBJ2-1	CASSSWGDWSVDEQFF	TGTGCCAGCAGCTCTTGGGGGGACTGGTCCGTCGATGAGCAGTTCTTC
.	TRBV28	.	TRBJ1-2	CASSKGQGNYGYTF	TGTGCCAGCAGTAAGGGGCAGGGGAACTATGGCTACACCTTC
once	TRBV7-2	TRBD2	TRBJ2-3	CASSPLAGGPYTQYF	TGTGCCAGCAGTCCATTAGCGGGGGGGCCCTATACGCAGTATTTT
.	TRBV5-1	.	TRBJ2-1	CASSSLERGVEQFF	TGCGCCAGCAGCTCCCTTGAGCGCGGGGTTGAGCAGTTCTTC
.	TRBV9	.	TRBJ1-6	CASSVEAGGNSPLHF	TGTGCCAGCAGCGTAGAAGCAGGAGGAAATTCACCCCTCCACTTT
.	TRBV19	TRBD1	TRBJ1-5	CASSIGGTANQPQHF	TGTGCCAGTAGTATAGGGGGGACAGCCAATCAGCCCCAGCATTTT
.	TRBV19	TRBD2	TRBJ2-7	CASSYRGDTYEQYF	TGTGCCAGTAGTTATCGGGGGGATACCTACGAGCAGTACTTC
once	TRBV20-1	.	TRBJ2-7	CSAPEGGVSYF	TGCAGTGCTCCCGAGGGGGGGGTCTCTTATTTC
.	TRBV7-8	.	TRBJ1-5	CARVINRRGGGQPQHF	TGTGCCAGGGTTATTAATAGACGGGGAGGTGGTCAGCCCCAGCATTTT
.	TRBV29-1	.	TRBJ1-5	CSVKNKTENSNQPQHF	TGCAGCGTTAAAAATAAGACGGAGAATAGCAATCAGCCCCAGCATTTT
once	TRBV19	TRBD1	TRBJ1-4	CASQGQGGEEKLFF	TGTGCCAGCCAGGGACAGGGAGGGGAGGAAAAACTGTTTTTT
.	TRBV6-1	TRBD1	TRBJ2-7	CASSEARDRGREQYF	TGTGCCAGCAGTGAAGCCCGGGACAGGGGACGCGAGCAGTACTTC
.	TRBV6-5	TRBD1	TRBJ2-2	CASSTGGGRTGELFF	TGTGCCAGCAGCACAGGGGGAGGTCGCACCGGGGAGCTGTTTTTT
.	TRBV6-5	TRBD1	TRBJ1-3	CASRRTGRTTIYF	TGTGCCAGCAGGAGGACAGGGAGAACCACCATATATTTT
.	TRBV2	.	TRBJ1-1	CASTEQGSFTTEAFF	TGTGCCAGCACTGAACAGGGATCTTTTACCACTGAAGCTTTCTTT
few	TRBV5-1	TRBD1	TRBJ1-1	CASSGAGTGGDTEAFF	TGCGCCAGCAGCGGCGCCGGGACAGGGGGCGACACTGAAGCTTTCTTT
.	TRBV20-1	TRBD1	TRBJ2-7	CSASRQGVGFEQYF	TGCAGTGCTAGTCGACAGGGGGTTGGGTTCGAGCAGTACTTC
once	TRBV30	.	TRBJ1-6	CAWSELGGSYNSPLHF	TGTGCCTGGAGTGAACTTGGCGGGTCCTATAATTCACCCCTCCACTTT
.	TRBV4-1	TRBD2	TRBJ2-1	CASSQEAGATYNEQFF	TGCGCCAGCAGCCAGGAAGCGGGGGCGACGTACAATGAGCAGTTCTTC
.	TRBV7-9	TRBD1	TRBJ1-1	CASSLGQGAMNTEAFF	TGTGCCAGCAGCCTGGGACAGGGGGCTATGAACACTGAAGCTTTCTTT
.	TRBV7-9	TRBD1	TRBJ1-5	CASSSWDRGNQPQHF	TGTGCCAGCAGCTCCTGGGACAGGGGGAATCAGCCCCAGCATTTT
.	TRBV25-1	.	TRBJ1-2	CASSEFPDPFIGYTF	TGTGCCAGCAGTGAATTTCCAGATCCCTTTATTGGCTACACCTTC
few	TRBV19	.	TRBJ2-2	CASSLGPGELFF	TGTGCCAGTAGTCTTGGGCCCGGGGAGCTGTTTTTT
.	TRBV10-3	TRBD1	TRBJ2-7	CAISEYDLGGAYEQYF	TGTGCCATCAGTGAGTACGATCTAGGGGGCGCCTACGAGCAGTACTTC
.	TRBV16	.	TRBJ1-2	CASSQSAGGYTF	TGTGCCAGCAGCCAATCGGCAGGAGGCTACACCTTC
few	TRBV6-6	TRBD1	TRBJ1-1	CASARDSQIMNTEAFF	TGTGCCAGCGCCCGGGACAGCCAAATCATGAACACTGAAGCTTTCTTT
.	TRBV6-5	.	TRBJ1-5	CASRSIRGNQPQHF	TGTGCCAGCAGATCTATCAGGGGCAATCAGCCCCAGCATTTT
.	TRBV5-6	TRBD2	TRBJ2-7	CASSFISGGAYEQYF	TGTGCCAGCAGCTTTATCAGCGGGGGGGCATACGAGCAGTACTTC
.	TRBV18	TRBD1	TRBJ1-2	CASSPQQGVDYGYTF	TGTGCCAGCTCACCACAACAGGGGGTGGACTATGGCTACACCTTC
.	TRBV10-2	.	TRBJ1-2	CASSESGIYGYTF	TGCGCCAGCAGTGAGTCGGGCATCTATGGCTACACCTTC
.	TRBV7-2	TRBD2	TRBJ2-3	CASSLGTGLAAGTQYF	TGTGCCAGCAGCTTAGGAACTGGACTAGCTGCTGGTACGCAGTATTTT
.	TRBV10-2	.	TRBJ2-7	CASRQGSYEQYF	TGCGCCAGCAGGCAGGGGTCCTACGAGCAGTACTTC
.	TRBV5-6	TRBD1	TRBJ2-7	CASSRDRVGEQYF	TGTGCCAGCAGCCGGGACAGGGTGGGCGAGCAGTACTTC
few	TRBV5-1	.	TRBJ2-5	CASSLNYRSGETQYF	TGCGCCAGCAGCTTAAATTATAGGTCAGGGGAGACCCAGTACTTC
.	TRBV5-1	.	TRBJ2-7	CASSLAGNSYEQYF	TGCGCCAGCAGCTTGGCCGGGAACAGCTACGAGCAGTACTTC
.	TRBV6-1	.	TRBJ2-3	CASSEELMAPSSDTQYF	TGTGCCAGCAGTGAAGAGTTAATGGCCCCGTCTTCAGATACGCAGTATTTT
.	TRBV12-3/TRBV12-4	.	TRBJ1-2	CASSWENYGYTF	TGTGCCAGCAGTTGGGAGAACTATGGCTACACCTTC
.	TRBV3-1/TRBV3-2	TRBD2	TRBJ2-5	CASSHRTSGGRETQYF	TGTGCCAGCAGCCATAGGACTAGCGGGGGACGGGAGACCCAGTACTTC
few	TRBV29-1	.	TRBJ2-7	CSVEPTGSPYEQYF	TGCAGCGTTGAACCCACAGGGAGCCCCTACGAGCAGTACTTC